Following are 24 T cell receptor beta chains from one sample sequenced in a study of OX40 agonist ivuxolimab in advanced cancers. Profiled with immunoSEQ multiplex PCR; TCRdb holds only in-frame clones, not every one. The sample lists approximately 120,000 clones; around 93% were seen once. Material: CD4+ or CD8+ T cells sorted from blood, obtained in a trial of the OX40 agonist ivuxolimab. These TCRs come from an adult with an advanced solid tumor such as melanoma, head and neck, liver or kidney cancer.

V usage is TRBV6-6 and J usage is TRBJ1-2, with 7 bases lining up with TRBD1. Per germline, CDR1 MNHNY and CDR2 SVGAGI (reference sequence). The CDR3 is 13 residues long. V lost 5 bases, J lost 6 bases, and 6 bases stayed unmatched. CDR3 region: CASSNDRANGYTF. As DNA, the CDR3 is TGTGCCAGCAGTAACGACAGGGCGAATGGCTACACCTTC.

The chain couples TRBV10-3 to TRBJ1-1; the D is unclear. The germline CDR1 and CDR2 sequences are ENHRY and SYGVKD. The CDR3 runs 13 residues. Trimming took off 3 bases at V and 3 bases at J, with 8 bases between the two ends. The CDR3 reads CAISDFEDTEAFF. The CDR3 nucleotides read TGTGCCATCAGTGATTTCGAGGACACTGAAGCTTTCTTT.

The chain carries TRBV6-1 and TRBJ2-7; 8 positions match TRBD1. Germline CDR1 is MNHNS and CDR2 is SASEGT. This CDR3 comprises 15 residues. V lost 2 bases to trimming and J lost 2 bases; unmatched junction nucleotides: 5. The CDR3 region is CASSEPGGSTYEQYF. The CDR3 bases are TGTGCCAGCAGTGAACCAGGGGGCTCAACCTACGAGCAGTACTTC.

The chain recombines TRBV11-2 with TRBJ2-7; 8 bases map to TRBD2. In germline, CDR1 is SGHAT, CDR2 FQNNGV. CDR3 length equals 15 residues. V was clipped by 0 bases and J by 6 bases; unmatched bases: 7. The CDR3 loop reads CASSLDRGGASEQYF. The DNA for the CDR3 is TGTGCCAGCAGCTTAGATCGGGGGGGAGCCAGCGAGCAGTACTTC.

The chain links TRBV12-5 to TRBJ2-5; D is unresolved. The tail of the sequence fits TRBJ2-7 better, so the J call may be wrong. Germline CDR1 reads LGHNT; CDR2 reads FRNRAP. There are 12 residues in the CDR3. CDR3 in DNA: TGTGCTAGTGGTTTGGGATCCTACGAGCAGTACTTC. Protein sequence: CASGLGSYEQYF.

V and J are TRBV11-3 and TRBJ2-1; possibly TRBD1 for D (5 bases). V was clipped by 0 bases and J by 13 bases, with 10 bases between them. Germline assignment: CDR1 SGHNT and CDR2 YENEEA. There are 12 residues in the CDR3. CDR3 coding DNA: TGTGCCAGCAGCTTAGATAACAGGATCCAGTTCTTC. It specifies CASSLDNRIQFF. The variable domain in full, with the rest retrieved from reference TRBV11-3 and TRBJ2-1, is EAGVVQSPRYKIIEKKQPVAFWCNPISGHNTLYWYLQNLGQGPELLIRYENEEAVDDSQLPKDRFSAERLKGVDSTLKIQPAELGDSAVYLCASSLDNRIQFFGPGTRLTVL.

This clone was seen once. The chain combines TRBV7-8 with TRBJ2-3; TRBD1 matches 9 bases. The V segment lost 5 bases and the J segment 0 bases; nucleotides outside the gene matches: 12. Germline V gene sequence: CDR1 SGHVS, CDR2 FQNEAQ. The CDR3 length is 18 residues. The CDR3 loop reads CASSVYRGRDVSTDTQYF. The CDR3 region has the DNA TGTGCCAGCAGCGTATACAGGGGGCGCGATGTTAGCACAGATACGCAGTATTTT.

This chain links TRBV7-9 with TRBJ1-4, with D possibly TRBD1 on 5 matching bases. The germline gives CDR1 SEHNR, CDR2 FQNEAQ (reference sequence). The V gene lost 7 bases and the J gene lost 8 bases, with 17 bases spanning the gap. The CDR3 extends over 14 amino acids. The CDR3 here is CASNRNSIGEKLFF. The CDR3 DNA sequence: TGTGCCAGCAACAGGAACTCAATAGGGGAAAAACTGTTTTTT.

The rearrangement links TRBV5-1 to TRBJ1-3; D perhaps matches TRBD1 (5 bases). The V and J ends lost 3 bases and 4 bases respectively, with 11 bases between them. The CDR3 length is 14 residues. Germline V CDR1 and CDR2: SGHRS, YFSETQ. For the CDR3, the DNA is TGCGCCAGCAGCTCGACAGCATCGGGAAACACCATATATTTT. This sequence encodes CASSSTASGNTIYF.

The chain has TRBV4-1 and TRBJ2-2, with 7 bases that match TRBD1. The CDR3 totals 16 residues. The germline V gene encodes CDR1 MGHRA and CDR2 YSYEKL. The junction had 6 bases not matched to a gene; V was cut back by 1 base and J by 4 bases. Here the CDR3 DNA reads TGCGCCAGCAGCCAAGGCATGACAGGGTTCACCGGGGAGCTGTTTTTT. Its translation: CASSQGMTGFTGELFF.

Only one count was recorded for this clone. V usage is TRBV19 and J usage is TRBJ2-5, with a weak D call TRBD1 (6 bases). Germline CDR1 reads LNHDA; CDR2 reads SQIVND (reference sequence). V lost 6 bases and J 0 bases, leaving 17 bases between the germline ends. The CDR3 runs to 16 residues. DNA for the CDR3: TGTGCCAGTAGCGTACCCAGGACAGCTCACCAAGAGACCCAGTACTTC. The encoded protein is CASSVPRTAHQETQYF. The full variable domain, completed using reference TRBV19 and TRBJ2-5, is DGGITQSPKYLFRKEGQNVTLSCEQNLNHDAMYWYRQDPGQGLRLIYYSQIVNDFQKGDIAEGYSVSREKKESFPLTVTSAQKNPTAFYLCASSVPRTAHQETQYFGPGTRLLVL.

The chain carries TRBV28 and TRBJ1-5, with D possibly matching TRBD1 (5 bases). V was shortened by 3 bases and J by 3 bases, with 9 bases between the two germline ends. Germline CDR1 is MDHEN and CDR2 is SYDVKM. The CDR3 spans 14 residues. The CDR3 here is CASSFVGTNQPQHF. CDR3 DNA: TGTGCCAGCAGTTTTGTAGGGACCAATCAGCCCCAGCATTTT.

The CDR3 spells CASSPIGRGGRNTEAFF. The CDR3 region has the DNA TGTGCCAGCAGCCCAATTGGACGCGGGGGGCGGAACACTGAAGCTTTCTTT. This chain joins TRBV5-6 and TRBJ1-1; D possibly corresponds to TRBD1 (6 bases). With 4 bases removed from V and 1 base from J, the gap between germline ends came to 20 bases. Germline loops: CDR1 SGHDT, CDR2 YYEEEE. This CDR3 contains 17 residues.

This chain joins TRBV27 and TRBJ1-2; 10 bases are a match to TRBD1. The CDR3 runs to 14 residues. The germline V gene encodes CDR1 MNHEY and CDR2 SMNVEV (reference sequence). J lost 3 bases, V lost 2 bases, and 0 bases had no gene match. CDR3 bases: TGTGCCAGCAGTTTAGGGACAGGGGACTATGGCTACACCTTC. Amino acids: CASSLGTGDYGYTF.

The CDR3 region is CASSYGDTTNTEAFF. CDR3 nucleotide sequence: TGTGCCAGCAGTTACGGAGACACAACGAACACTGAAGCTTTCTTT. The chain has TRBV6-6 and TRBJ1-1; D uncertain. Germline V gene sequence: CDR1 MNHNY, CDR2 SVGAGI (reference sequence). Trimming cost V 2 bases and J 1 base, with 11 bases left between them. This CDR3 region has 15 residues.

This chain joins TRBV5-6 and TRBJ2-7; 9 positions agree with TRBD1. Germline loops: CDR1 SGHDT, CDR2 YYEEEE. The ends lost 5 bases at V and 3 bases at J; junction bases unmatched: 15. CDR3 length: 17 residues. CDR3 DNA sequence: TGTGCCAGCAGTAGACCGGGACAGGGATCGAACTTCTACGAGCAGTACTTC. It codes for CASSRPGQGSNFYEQYF.

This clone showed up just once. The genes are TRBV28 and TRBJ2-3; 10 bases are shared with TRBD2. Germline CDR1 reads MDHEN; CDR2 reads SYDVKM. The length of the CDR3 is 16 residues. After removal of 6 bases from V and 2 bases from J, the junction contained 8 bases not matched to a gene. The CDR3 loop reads CASSPTTSGTTDTQYF. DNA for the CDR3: TGTGCCAGCAGCCCCACCACTAGCGGGACCACAGATACGCAGTATTTT.

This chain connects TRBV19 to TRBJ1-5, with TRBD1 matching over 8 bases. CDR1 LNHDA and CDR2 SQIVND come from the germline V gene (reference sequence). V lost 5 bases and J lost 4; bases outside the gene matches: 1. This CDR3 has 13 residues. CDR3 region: CASSQGANQPQHF. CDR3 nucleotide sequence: TGTGCCAGTAGTCAGGGGGCGAATCAGCCCCAGCATTTT.

CDR3 sequence reads: CAAKRGPAQPQHF. CDR3 in DNA: TGTGCCGCGAAACGGGGGCCCGCTCAGCCCCAGCATTTT. This chain connects TRBV6-5 to TRBJ1-5; D is perhaps TRBD1 (6 bases). This CDR3 region has 13 residues. V was pared by 11 bases and J by 6 bases, with 17 bases between. Germline CDR1 is MNHEY and CDR2 is SVGAGI.

The CDR3 sequence: CASSPSGTVGEKLFF. The DNA for the CDR3 is TGTGCCAGCAGCCCCTCCGGGACGGTTGGGGAAAAACTGTTTTTT. This chain links TRBV7-6 with TRBJ1-4; weak D call: TRBD1 (5 bases). Germline assignment: CDR1 SGHVS and CDR2 FNYEAQ. The V gene lost 5 bases and the J gene lost 8 bases, with 18 bases spanning the gap. CDR3 length equals 15 residues. The variable domain in full, completed from reference TRBV7-6 and TRBJ1-4, reads GAGVSQSPRYKVTKRGQDVALRCDPISGHVSLYWYRQALGQGPEFLTYFNYEAQQDKSGLPNDRFSAERPEGSISTLTIQRTEQRDSAMYRCASSPSGTVGEKLFFGSGTQLSVL.

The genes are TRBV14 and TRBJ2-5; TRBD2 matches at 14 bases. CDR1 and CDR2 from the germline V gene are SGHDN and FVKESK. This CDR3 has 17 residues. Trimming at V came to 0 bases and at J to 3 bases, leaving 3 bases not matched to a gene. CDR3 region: CASSQEGGLAGEETQYF. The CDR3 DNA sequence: TGTGCCAGCAGCCAAGAAGGGGGACTAGCGGGGGAAGAGACCCAGTACTTC.

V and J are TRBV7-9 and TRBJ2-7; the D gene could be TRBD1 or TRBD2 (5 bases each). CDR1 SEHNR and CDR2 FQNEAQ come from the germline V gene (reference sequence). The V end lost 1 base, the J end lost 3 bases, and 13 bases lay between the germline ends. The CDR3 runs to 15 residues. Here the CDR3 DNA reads TGTGCCAGCAGCTTAGTGGGGGTGGTAAGCTACGAGCAGTACTTC. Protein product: CASSLVGVVSYEQYF. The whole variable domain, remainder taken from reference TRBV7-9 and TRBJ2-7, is DTGVSQNPRHKITKRGQNVTFRCDPISEHNRLYWYRQTLGQGPEFLTYFQNEAQLEKSRLLSDRFSAERPKGSFSTLEIQRTEQGDSAMYLCASSLVGVVSYEQYFGPGTRLTVT.

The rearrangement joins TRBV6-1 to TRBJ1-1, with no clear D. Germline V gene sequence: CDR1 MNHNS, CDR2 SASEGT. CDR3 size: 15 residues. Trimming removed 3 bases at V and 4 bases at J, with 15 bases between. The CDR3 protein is CASSDPGQATTEAFF. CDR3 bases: TGTGCCAGCAGTGACCCGGGTCAGGCCACCACTGAAGCTTTCTTT.

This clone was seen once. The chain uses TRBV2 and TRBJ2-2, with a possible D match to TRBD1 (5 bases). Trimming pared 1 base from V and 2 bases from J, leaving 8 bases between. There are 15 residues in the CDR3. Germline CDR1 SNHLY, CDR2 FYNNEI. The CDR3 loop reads CASSEGTPNTGELFF. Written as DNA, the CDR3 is TGTGCCAGCAGTGAAGGGACACCCAACACCGGGGAGCTGTTTTTT.